This record concerns one TCR beta chain sequence. Authors' analysis steps: Reference gene primer amplification in the assay estimated nucleated cell counts. The repertoire was sequenced with immunoSEQ multiplex PCR; TCRdb's copy has only in-frame clones and lacks some. V and J calls and clone size follow that table, whereas D and trimming were derived from the DNA. The data hold about 400,000 clones, with around 90% observed a single time. This sample stems from a study of blood T cell repertoires in COVID-19. At the level of the study: COVID-19 samples, acute and convalescent, were from the United States, Italy and Spain. PBMCs, B-cell-depleted T cells, or T cells were the source of the cDNA or gDNA that made up the material.

Trimming left V 3 bases short and J 3 bases short, with 12 bases between. The germline gives CDR1 DFQATT, CDR2 SNEGSKA (reference sequence). The CDR3 is 13 residues long. The V gene is TRBV20-1, the J gene TRBJ2-7; D not certain. Sample: peripheral blood. The source is a human donor in a cohort sampled during active COVID-19. CDR3 sequence reads: CSASSVAFYEQYF. Here the CDR3 DNA reads TGCAGTGCTAGTTCTGTGGCCTTCTACGAGCAGTACTTC.